Listed below are T cell receptor beta chains from one sample, sequenced in a study of human T cells and chemical hapten exposure. Using its own MiXCR run on the RACE reads, TCRdb lists one record per CDR3 protein. The sample shows fewer than 45,000 distinct CDR3 sequences, 4% of them seen only once. The sequencing here drew on whole blood, taken in connection with sensitization to the hapten diphenylcyclopropenone (DPC). The receptor source for this set is a man aged 45-65 years with alopecia areata. Some clones in this sample may be carry-over from other donors' samples. CDR3s include the opening cysteine and the closing phenylalanine or tryptophan. The D gene is left open where the match is weak. Clone size is given for some rows only: seen once, a few or many times, or a class if the clone is expanded.

J gene	clone size	V gene	D gene	CDR3 length	CDR3 protein	CDR3 DNA
TRBJ2-5	-	TRBV5-1	TRBD2	14	CASSRVAGEKTQYF	TGCGCCAGCAGCAGGGTAGCGGGAGAGAAGACCCAGTACTTC
TRBJ2-7	many	TRBV5-5	-	13	CASSLDFSYEQYF	TGTGCCAGCAGCTTGGACTTCTCCTACGAGCAGTACTTC
TRBJ1-5	few	TRBV18	TRBD1	13	CASSATGDQPQHF	TGTGCCAGCTCAGCAACAGGGGATCAGCCCCAGCATTTT
TRBJ2-7	few	TRBV7-9	-	15	CASSPGAGAYNEQYF	TGTGCCAGCAGCCCGGGGGCAGGGGCCTACAACGAGCAGTACTTC
TRBJ2-7	many	TRBV5-6	-	16	CASSLSGTASSYEQYF	TGTGCCAGCAGCCTATCCGGGACGGCTAGCTCCTACGAGCAGTACTTC
TRBJ1-5	many	TRBV28	-	16	CASSLVGAGVGQPQHF	TGTGCCAGCAGTTTAGTAGGGGCAGGGGTCGGTCAGCCCCAGCATTTT
TRBJ1-1	many	TRBV6-5	-	14	CASSRQAVGTEAFF	TGTGCCAGCAGCCGACAGGCGGTCGGCACTGAAGCTTTCTTT
TRBJ2-3	many	TRBV29-1	-	14	CSVEQEHSTDTQYF	TGCAGCGTTGAACAGGAGCATAGCACAGATACGCAGTATTTT
TRBJ2-6	many	TRBV27	TRBD1	18	CASSGTGSMASGANVLTF	TGTGCCAGCAGTGGGACAGGGTCAATGGCCTCTGGGGCCAACGTCCTGACTTTC
TRBJ1-1	many	TRBV4-2	-	17	CASSQDAGRGLNTEAFF	TGTGCCAGCAGCCAAGATGCGGGCAGGGGTTTGAACACTGAAGCTTTCTTT
TRBJ1-4	many	TRBV10-3	-	13	CAISLGVSEKLFF	TGTGCCATCAGCCTTGGAGTTTCTGAAAAACTGTTTTTT
TRBJ1-6	-	TRBV6-2/TRBV6-3	-	14	CASTKGDRNSPLHF	TGTGCCAGCACTAAGGGAGATCGGAATTCACCCCTCCACTTT
TRBJ1-5	few	TRBV20-1	TRBD1	13	CSAPKGAGKHQHF	TGCAGTGCTCCGAAGGGGGCAGGTAAACACCAGCATTTT
TRBJ2-1	many	TRBV3-1	-	14	CASSQGTAYNEQFF	TGTGCCAGCAGCCAAGGGACTGCATACAATGAGCAGTTCTTC
TRBJ1-1	many	TRBV7-2	TRBD1	13	CASSSTGADVAFF	TGTGCCAGCAGTTCTACAGGGGCGGACGTAGCTTTCTTT
TRBJ1-3	-	TRBV5-5	-	16	CASSSGPTLSGNTIYF	TGTGCCAGCAGCTCGGGACCGACCCTCTCTGGAAACACCATATATTTT
TRBJ1-1	many	TRBV20-1	-	14	CSARESTGNTEAFF	TGCAGTGCTAGAGAATCGACAGGGAACACTGAAGCTTTCTTT
TRBJ1-3	many	TRBV28	-	17	CASSSQAAGYSGNTIYF	TGTGCCAGCAGTTCACAGGCGGCAGGCTACTCTGGAAACACCATATATTTT
TRBJ2-3	many	TRBV7-3	-	16	CASSLKGDRSTDTQYF	TGTGCCAGCAGCTTAAAGGGGGATAGGAGCACAGATACGCAGTATTTT
TRBJ2-3	many	TRBV7-2	-	14	CASSPAVSTDTQYF	TGTGCCAGCAGCCCGGCGGTGAGCACAGATACGCAGTATTTT
TRBJ2-4	many	TRBV29-1	-	13	CSALTAPKNIQYF	TGCAGCGCTTTGACGGCGCCCAAAAACATTCAGTACTTC
TRBJ1-6	many	TRBV20-1	TRBD1	15	CSAREATGANSPLHF	TGCAGTGCTAGAGAGGCGACAGGGGCTAATTCACCCCTCCACTTT
TRBJ2-7	many	TRBV6-2/TRBV6-3	-	16	CASSYSRPRSSYEQYF	TGTGCCAGCAGTTACTCGAGGCCCAGAAGCTCCTACGAGCAGTACTTC
TRBJ1-6	many	TRBV28	-	15	CASSLPGELDSPLHF	TGTGCCAGCAGTTTACCGGGGGAATTGGATTCACCCCTCCACTTT
TRBJ1-3	many	TRBV6-2/TRBV6-3	TRBD1	14	CASSRDRGRDTIYF	TGTGCCAGCAGCCGAGACAGGGGAAGAGACACCATATATTTT
TRBJ1-6	-	TRBV5-4	-	17	CASSFVPGPSYNSPLHF	TGTGCCAGCAGCTTTGTTCCAGGCCCCTCCTATAATTCACCCCTCCACTTT
TRBJ2-2	medium-sized	TRBV15	-	13	CATTRPGTGELFF	TGTGCCACCACCCGACCGGGCACCGGGGAGCTGTTTTTT